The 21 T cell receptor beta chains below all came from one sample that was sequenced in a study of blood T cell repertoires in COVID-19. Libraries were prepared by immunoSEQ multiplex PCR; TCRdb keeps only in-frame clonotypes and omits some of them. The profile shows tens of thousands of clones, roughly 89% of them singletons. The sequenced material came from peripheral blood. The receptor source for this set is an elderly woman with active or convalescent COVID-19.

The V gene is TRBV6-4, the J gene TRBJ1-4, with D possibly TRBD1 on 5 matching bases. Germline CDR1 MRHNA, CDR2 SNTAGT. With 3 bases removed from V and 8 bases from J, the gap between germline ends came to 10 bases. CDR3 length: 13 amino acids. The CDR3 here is CASSERGREKLFF. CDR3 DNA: TGTGCCAGCAGTGAAAGGGGTAGGGAAAAACTGTTTTTT.

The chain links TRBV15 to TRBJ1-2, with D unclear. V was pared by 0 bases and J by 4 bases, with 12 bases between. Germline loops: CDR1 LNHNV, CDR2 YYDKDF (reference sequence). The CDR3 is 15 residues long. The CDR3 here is CATSRELSSFYGYTF. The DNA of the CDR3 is TGTGCCACCAGCAGAGAACTGAGTTCGTTCTATGGCTACACCTTC.

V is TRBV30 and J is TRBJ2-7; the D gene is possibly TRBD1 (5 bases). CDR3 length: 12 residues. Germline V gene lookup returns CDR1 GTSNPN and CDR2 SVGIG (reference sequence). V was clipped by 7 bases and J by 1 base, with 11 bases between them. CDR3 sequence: CALNQGSYEQYF. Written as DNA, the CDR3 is TGTGCCTTAAATCAGGGTTCCTACGAGCAGTACTTC.

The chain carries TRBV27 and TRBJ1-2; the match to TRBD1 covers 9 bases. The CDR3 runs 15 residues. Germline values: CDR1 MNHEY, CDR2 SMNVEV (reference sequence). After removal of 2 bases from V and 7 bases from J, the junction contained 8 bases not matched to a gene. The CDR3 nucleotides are TGTGCCAGCAGTTTAGGGTTTGGGGACAGGGTTGGCTACACCTTC. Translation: CASSLGFGDRVGYTF.

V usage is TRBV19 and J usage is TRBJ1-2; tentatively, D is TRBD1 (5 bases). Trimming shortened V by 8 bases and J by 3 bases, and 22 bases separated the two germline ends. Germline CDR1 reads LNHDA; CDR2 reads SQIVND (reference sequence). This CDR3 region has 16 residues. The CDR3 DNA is TGTGCCAGTTATGGCGCTCCATCGGGAGGGGACTATGGCTACACCTTC. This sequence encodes CASYGAPSGGDYGYTF.

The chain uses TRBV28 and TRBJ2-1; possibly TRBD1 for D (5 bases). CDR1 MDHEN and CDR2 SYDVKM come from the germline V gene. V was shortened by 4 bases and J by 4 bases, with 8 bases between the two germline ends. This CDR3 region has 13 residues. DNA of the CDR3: TGTGCCAGCAGTTCAGACAGTTACAATGAGCAGTTCTTC. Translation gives CASSSDSYNEQFF.

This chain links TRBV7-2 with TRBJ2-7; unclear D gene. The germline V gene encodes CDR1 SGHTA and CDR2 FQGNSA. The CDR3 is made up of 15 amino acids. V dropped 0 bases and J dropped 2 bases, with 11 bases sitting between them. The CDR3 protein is CASSLAVHTAYEQYF. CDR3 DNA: TGTGCCAGCAGCTTAGCGGTACATACAGCCTACGAGCAGTACTTC.

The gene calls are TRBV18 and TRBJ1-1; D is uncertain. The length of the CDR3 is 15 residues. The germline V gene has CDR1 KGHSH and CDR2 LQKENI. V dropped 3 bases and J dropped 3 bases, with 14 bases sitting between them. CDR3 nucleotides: TGTGCCAGCTCACCCGACTCCTTTGGGTACACTGAAGCTTTCTTT. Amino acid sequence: CASSPDSFGYTEAFF.

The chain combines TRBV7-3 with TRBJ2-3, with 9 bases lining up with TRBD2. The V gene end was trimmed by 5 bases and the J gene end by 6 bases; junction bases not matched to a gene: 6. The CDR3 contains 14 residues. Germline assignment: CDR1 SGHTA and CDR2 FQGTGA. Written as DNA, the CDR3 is TGTGCCAGCAGCCCCTTAGCGGGAGCTGATACGCAGTATTTT. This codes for CASSPLAGADTQYF.

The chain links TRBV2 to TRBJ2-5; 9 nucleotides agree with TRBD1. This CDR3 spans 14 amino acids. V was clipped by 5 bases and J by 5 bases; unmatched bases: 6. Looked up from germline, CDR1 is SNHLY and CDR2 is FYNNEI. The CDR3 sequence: CASSPGTGKETQYF. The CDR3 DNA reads TGTGCCAGCAGTCCCGGGACAGGGAAGGAGACCCAGTACTTC.

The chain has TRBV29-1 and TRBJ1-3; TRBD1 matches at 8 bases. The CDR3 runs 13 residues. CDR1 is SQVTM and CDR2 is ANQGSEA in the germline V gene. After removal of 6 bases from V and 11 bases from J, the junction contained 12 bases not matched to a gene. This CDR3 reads CSVRTGTRSAIYF. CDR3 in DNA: TGCAGCGTCCGGACAGGGACCCGAAGCGCCATATATTTT. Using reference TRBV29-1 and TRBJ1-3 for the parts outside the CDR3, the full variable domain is SAVISQKPSRDICQRGTSLTIQCQVDSQVTMMFWYRQQPGQSLTLIATANQGSEATYESGFVIDKFPISRPNLTFSTLTVSNMSPEDSSIYLCSVRTGTRSAIYFGEGSWLTVV.

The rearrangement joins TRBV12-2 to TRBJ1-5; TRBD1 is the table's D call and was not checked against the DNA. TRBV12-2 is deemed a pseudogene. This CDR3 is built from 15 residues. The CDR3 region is CASRLGYRGLQPQHF. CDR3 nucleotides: TGTGCAAGTCGCTTAGGGTACAGGGGGCTACAGCCCCAGCATTTT.

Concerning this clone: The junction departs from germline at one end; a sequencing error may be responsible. CDR3 sequence (DNA): TGTGCCAGCAGCTTAGAACAGGGCTATCGCTACACCTTC. It codes for CASSLEQGYRYTF. The chain joins TRBV7-8 to TRBJ1-2; maybe TRBD1 (6 bases). The CDR3 sequence is 13 residues long. The germline CDR1 and CDR2 sequences are SGHVS and FQNEAQ. The full variable domain, rest sourced from reference TRBV7-8 and TRBJ1-2, is GAGVSQSPRYKVAKRGQDVALRCDPISGHVSLFWYQQALGQGPEFLTYFQNEAQLDKSGLPSDRFFAERPEGSVSTLKIQRTQQEDSAVYLCASSLEQGYRYTFGSGTRLTVV.

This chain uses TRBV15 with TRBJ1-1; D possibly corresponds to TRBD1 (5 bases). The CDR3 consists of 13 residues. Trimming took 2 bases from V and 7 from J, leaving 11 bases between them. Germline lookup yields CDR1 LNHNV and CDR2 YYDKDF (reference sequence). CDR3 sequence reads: CATSRPQDSEAFF. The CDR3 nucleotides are TGTGCCACCAGCAGACCACAAGACAGTGAAGCTTTCTTT.

This CDR3 is CASSTGANTEAFF. The CDR3 DNA sequence: TGTGCCAGCAGTACAGGGGCGAACACTGAAGCTTTCTTT. The chain couples TRBV28 to TRBJ1-1; TRBD1 aligns across 7 bases. Germline lookup yields CDR1 MDHEN and CDR2 SYDVKM. Trimming at V came to 5 bases and at J to 1 base, leaving 1 base not matched to a gene. The CDR3 runs to 13 residues.

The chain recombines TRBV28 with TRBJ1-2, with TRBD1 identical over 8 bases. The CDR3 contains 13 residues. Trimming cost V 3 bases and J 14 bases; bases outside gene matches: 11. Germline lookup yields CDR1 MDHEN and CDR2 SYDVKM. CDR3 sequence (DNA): TGTGCCAGCAGTTTGGGACAGGCAAATACTTGGACCTTC. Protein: CASSLGQANTWTF.

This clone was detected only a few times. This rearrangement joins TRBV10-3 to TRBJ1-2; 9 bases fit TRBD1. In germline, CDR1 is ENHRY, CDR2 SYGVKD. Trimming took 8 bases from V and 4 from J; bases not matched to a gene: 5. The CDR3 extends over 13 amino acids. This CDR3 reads CAIHGTGFYGYTF. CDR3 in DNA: TGTGCCATCCACGGGACAGGGTTCTATGGCTACACCTTC.

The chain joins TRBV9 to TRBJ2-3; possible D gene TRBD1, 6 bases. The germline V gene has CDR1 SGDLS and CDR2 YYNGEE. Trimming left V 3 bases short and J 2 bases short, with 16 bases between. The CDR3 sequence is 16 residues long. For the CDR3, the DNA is TGTGCCAGCAGCGCAACAGGGTTCGGGGCCACAGATACGCAGTATTTT. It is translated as CASSATGFGATDTQYF.

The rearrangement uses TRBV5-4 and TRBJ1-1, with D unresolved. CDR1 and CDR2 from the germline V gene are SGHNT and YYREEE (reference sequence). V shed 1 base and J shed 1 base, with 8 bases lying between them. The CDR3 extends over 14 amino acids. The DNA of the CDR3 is TGTGCCAGCAGCTTGAGCGCGGCGAACACTGAAGCTTTCTTT. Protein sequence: CASSLSAANTEAFF.

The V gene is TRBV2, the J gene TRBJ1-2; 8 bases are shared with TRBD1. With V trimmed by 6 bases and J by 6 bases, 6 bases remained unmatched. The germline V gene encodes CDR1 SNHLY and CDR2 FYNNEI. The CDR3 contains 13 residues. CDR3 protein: CASSLDRADGYTF. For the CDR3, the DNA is TGTGCCAGCAGCTTGGACAGGGCGGATGGCTACACCTTC.

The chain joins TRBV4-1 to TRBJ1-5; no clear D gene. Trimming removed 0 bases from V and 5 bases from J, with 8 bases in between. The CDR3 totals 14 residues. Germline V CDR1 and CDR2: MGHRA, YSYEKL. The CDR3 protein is CASSQDPGDQPQHF. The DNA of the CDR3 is TGCGCCAGCAGCCAAGATCCCGGGGATCAGCCCCAGCATTTT.